This T cell receptor beta chain stems from a study of T cell changes during pregnancy in multiple sclerosis. The CDR3 sequence is 16 residues long. Germline V lookup: CDR1 SGHTA, CDR2 FQGNSA. Unmatched junction bases numbered 6, after V lost 0 bases and J lost 6 bases. Here immunoSEQ multiplex PCR was the method, and the copy in TCRdb shows in-frame clones only, minus some. The data show around 60,000 clones, roughly 93% seen once. This TCR derives from a female donor with multiple sclerosis, enrolled in a pregnancy study. V and J are TRBV7-2 and TRBJ2-2, with 8 bases matching TRBD2. Sequences were derived from peripheral blood, sampled after pregnancy. The CDR3 region is CASSLARSGIPGELFF. DNA of the CDR3: TGTGCCAGCAGCTTAGCGCGTAGCGGGATCCCCGGGGAGCTGTTTTTT.